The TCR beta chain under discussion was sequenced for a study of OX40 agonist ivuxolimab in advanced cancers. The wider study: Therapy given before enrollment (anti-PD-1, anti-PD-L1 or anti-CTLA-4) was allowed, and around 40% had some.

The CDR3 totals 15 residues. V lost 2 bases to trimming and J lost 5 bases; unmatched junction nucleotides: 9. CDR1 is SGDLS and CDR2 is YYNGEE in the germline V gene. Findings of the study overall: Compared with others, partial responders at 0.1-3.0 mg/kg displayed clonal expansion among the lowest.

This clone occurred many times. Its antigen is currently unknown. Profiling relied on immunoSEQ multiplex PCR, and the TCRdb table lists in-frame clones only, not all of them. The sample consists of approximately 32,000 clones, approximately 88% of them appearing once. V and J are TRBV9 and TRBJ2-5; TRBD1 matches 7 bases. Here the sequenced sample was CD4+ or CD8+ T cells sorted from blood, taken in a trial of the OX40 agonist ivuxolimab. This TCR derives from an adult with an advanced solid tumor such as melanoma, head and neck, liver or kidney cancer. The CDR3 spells CASSVVTGIGETQYF. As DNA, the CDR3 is TGTGCCAGCAGCGTTGTGACAGGGATCGGGGAGACCCAGTACTTC.